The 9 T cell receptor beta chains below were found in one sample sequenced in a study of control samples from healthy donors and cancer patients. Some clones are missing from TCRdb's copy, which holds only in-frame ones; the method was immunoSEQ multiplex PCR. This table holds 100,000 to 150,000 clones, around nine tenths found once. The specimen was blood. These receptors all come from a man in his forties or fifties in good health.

The CDR3 DNA reads as TGTGCCAGCAGCTTATTTGCGACTAGCTCCTACGAGCAGTACTTC. This translates into CASSLFATSSYEQYF. This chain links TRBV7-2 with TRBJ2-7; D may be TRBD2 (6 bases). Germline CDR1 and CDR2: SGHTA and FQGNSA. V lost 2 bases to trimming and J lost 0 bases, with 11 bases between them. The CDR3 runs 15 residues. Combining the CDR3 with reference TRBV7-2 and TRBJ2-7 gives the whole variable domain GAGVSQSPSNKVTEKGKDVELRCDPISGHTALYWYRQSLGQGLEFLIYFQGNSAPDKSGLPSDRFSAERTGGSVSTLTIQRTQQEDSAVYLCASSLFATSSYEQYFGPGTRLTVT.

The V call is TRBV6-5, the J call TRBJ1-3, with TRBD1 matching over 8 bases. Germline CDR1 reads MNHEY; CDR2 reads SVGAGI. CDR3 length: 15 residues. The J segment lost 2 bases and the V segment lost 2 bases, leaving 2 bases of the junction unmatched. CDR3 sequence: CASSYQGAAGNTIYF. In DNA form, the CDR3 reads TGTGCCAGCAGTTACCAGGGGGCGGCTGGAAACACCATATATTTT.

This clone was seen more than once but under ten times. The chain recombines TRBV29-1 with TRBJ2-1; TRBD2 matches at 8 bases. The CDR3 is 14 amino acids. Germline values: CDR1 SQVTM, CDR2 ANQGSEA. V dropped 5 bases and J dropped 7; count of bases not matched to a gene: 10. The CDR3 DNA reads TGCAGCGTTCTGGGCGGGGGGTCCCGTAATGAGCAGTTCTTC. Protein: CSVLGGGSRNEQFF.

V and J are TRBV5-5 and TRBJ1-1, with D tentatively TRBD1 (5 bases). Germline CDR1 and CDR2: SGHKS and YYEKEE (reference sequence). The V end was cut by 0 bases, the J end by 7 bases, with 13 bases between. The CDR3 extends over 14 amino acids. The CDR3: CASSLDGGTHEAFF. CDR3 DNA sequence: TGTGCCAGCAGCTTGGATGGGGGGACCCATGAAGCTTTCTTT.

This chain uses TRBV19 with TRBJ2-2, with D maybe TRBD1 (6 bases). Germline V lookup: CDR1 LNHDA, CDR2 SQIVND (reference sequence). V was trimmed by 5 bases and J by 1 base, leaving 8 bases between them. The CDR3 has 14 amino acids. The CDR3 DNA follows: TGTGCCAGTAGTCCCAGGGGGAACACCGGGGAGCTGTTTTTT. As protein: CASSPRGNTGELFF.

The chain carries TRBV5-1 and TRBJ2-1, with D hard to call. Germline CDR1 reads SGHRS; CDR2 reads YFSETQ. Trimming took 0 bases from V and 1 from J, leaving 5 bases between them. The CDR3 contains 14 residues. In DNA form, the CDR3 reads TGCGCCAGCAGCTTGGAGTTATCCTACAATGAGCAGTTCTTC. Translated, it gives CASSLELSYNEQFF.

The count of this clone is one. The DNA for the CDR3 is TGTGCCAGCTCACAGGGATCTAGCGGGGGAAACCCTACCCCGCAGTATTTT. This translates into CASSQGSSGGNPTPQYF. The chain has TRBV18 and TRBJ2-3, with 10 positions matching TRBD2. The V gene end was trimmed by 4 bases and the J gene end by 10 bases; junction bases not matched to a gene: 17. Germline V gene sequence: CDR1 KGHSH, CDR2 LQKENI. The CDR3 runs 17 residues.

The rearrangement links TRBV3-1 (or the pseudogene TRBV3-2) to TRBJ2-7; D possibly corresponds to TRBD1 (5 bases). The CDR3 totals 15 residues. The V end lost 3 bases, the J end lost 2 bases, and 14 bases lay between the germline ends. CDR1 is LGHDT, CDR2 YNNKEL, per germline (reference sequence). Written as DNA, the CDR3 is TGTGCCAGCAGCCAGGCGCGATGGGGCCCCTACGAGCAGTACTTC. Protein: CASSQARWGPYEQYF.

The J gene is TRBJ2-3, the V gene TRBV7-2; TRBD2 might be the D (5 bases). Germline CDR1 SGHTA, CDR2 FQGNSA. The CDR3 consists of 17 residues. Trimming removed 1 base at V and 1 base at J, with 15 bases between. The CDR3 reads CASSLVRRPGGTDTQYF. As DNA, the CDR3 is TGTGCCAGCAGCTTAGTCCGCCGCCCCGGGGGCACAGATACGCAGTATTTT. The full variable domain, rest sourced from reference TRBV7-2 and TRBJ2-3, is GAGVSQSPSNKVTEKGKDVELRCDPISGHTALYWYRQSLGQGLEFLIYFQGNSAPDKSGLPSDRFSAERTGGSVSTLTIQRTQQEDSAVYLCASSLVRRPGGTDTQYFGPGTRLTVL.